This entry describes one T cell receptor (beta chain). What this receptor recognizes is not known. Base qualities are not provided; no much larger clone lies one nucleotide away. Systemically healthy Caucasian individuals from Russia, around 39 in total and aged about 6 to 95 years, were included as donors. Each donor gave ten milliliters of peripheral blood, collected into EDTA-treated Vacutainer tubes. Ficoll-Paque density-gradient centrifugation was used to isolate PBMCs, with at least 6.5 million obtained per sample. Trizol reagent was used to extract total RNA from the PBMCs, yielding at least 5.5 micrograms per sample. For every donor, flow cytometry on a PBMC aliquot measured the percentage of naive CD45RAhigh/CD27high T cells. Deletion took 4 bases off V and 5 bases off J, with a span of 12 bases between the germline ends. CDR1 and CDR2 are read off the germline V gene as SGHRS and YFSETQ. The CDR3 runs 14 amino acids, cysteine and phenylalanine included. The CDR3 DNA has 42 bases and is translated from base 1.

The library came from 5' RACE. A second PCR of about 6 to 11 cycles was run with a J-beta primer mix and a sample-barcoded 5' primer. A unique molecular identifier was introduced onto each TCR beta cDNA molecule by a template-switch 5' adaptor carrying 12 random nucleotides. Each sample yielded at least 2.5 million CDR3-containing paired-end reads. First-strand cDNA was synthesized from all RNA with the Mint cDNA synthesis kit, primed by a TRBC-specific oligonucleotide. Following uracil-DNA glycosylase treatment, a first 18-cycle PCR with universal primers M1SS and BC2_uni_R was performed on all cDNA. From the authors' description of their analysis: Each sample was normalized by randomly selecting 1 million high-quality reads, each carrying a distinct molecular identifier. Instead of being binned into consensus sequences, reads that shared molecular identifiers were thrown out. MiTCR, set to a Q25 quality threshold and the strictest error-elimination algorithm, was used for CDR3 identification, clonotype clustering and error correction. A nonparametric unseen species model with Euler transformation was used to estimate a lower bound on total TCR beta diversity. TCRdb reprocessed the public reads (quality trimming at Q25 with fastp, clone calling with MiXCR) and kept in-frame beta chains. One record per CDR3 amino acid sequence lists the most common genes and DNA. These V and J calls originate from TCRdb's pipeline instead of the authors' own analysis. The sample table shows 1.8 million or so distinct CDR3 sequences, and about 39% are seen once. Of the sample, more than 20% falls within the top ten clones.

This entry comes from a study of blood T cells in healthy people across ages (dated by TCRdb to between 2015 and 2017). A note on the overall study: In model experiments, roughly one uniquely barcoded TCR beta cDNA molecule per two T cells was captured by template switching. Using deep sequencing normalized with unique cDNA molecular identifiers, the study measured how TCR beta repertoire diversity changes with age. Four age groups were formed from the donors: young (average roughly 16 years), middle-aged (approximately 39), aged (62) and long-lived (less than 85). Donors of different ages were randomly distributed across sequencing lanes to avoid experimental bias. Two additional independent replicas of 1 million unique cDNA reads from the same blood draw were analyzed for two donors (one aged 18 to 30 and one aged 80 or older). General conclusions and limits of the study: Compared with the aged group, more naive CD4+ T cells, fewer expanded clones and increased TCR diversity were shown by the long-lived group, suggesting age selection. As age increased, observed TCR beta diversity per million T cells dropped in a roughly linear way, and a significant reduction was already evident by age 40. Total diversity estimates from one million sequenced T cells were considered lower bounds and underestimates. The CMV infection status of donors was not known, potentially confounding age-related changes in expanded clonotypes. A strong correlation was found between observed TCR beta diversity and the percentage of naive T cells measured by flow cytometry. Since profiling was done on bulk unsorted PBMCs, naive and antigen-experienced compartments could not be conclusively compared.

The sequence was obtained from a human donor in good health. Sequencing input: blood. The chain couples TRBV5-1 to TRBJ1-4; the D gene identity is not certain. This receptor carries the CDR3 CASSEDNPNEKLFF. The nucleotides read TGCGCCAGCAGCGAAGACAACCCCAATGAAAAACTGTTTTTT. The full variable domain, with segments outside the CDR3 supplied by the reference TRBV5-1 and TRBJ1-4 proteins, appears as KAGVTQTPRYLIKTRGQQVTLSCSPISGHRSVSWYQQTPGQGLQFLFEYFSETQRNKGNFPGRFSGRQFSNSRSEMNVSTLELGDSALYLCASSEDNPNEKLFFGSGTQLSVL.